One sample yielded the 32 T cell receptor beta chains listed below, sequenced in a study of blood T cell repertoires in COVID-19. Some clones are missing from TCRdb's copy, which holds only in-frame ones; the method was immunoSEQ multiplex PCR. The table lists 350,000 to 400,000 clones, about 90% of them singletons. Sequencing was carried out using peripheral blood. The origin of the receptors is a woman aged 25-40 years with COVID-19, enrolled during active disease.

This chain links TRBV4-1 with TRBJ2-3; perhaps TRBD1 as D (6 bases). V was cut by 2 bases and J by 4 bases, with 7 bases left in between. This CDR3 contains 13 residues. The germline V gene encodes CDR1 MGHRA and CDR2 YSYEKL. CDR3 sequence: CASSQPGADTQYF. In nucleotides, the CDR3 is TGCGCCAGCAGCCAACCAGGGGCAGATACGCAGTATTTT.

The chain has TRBV2 and TRBJ2-1; D may be TRBD1 (5 bases). V dropped 8 bases and J dropped 0 bases, with 14 bases sitting between them. In germline, CDR1 is SNHLY, CDR2 FYNNEI. The CDR3 runs 15 residues. Written as DNA, the CDR3 is TGTGCCAGCGTGGGGCCCAAGAGCTCCTACAATGAGCAGTTCTTC. It specifies CASVGPKSSYNEQFF.

The V and J genes are TRBV5-1 and TRBJ2-5, with D perhaps TRBD2 (7 bases). V dropped 4 bases and J dropped 3 bases, with 19 bases sitting between them. This CDR3 region has 16 residues. CDR1 and CDR2 (germline): SGHRS, YFSETQ. CDR3 loop: CASSLWGRGGEETQYF. The CDR3 DNA sequence: TGCGCCAGCAGCCTCTGGGGGCGAGGGGGGGAAGAGACCCAGTACTTC.

The V and J genes are TRBV10-3 and TRBJ1-6; TRBD1 aligns across 11 bases. V was clipped by 10 bases and J by 3 bases; unmatched bases: 5. This CDR3 is 15 amino acids long. CDR1 and CDR2 (germline): ENHRY, SYGVKD. The chain's CDR3 is CATGQGAGYNSPLHF. As DNA, the CDR3 is TGTGCCACCGGACAGGGGGCGGGCTATAATTCACCCCTCCACTTT.

The chain recombines TRBV7-2 with TRBJ2-7; 11 bases align to TRBD2. The CDR3 totals 15 residues. CDR1 is SGHTA, CDR2 FQGNSA, per germline. V lost 5 bases to trimming and J lost 3 bases; unmatched junction nucleotides: 6. The CDR3 nucleotides are TGTGCCAGCAGCCCCAGACTAGCGGGAATCTACGAGCAGTACGTC. This translates into CASSPRLAGIYEQYV.

The chain is built from TRBV27 and TRBJ1-6; a weak D match, TRBD1 (5 bases). The length of the CDR3 is 18 residues. Trimming left V 2 bases short and J 13 bases short, with 27 bases between. CDR1 is MNHEY, CDR2 SMNVEV, per germline (reference sequence). CDR3 in DNA: TGTGCCAGCAGTTTACTTGGGCAGGGCAGGGTCATAATTCACCCCCTCCACTTT. As protein: CASSLLGQGRVIIHPLHF.

The chain carries TRBV18 and TRBJ2-1, with 10 bases fitting TRBD2. The germline CDR1 and CDR2 sequences are KGHSH and LQKENI. This CDR3 contains 16 residues. With 4 bases clipped from V and 4 bases from J, the junction kept 7 bases outside the gene matches. The CDR3 bases are TGTGCCAGCTCACAGATTGAACTAGCGGGATACAATGAGCAGTTCTTC. Encoded protein: CASSQIELAGYNEQFF.

This clone was picked up one time. This same CDR3 is encoded by further DNA sequences in the sample. The chain recombines TRBV11-3 with TRBJ2-1, with TRBD2 matching 7 bases. Germline values: CDR1 SGHNT, CDR2 YENEEA. CDR3 length: 15 residues. V lost 5 bases to trimming and J lost 2 bases; unmatched junction nucleotides: 6. CDR3 loop: CASSPRGGTYNEQFF. The CDR3 DNA reads TGTGCCAGCAGCCCTCGCGGGGGAACCTACAATGAGCAGTTCTTC.

The table lists this clone with a few counts. The chain couples TRBV27 to TRBJ1-5; a possible D gene is TRBD1 (6 bases). The CDR3 loop spans 15 amino acids. V was pared by 5 bases and J by 5 bases, with 16 bases between. CDR1 and CDR2 from the germline V gene are MNHEY and SMNVEV (reference sequence). The CDR3 is CASSGLGGADQPQHF. CDR3 in DNA: TGTGCCAGCAGTGGATTGGGGGGGGCGGATCAGCCCCAGCATTTT.

The chain joins TRBV29-1 to TRBJ2-5; 7 bases are shared with TRBD2. V lost 5 bases to trimming and J lost 2 bases; unmatched junction nucleotides: 8. Germline CDR1 reads SQVTM; CDR2 reads ANQGSEA. The CDR3 is 14 residues long. The CDR3 sequence is CSVSPPSGQETQYF. The CDR3, as DNA: TGCAGCGTTAGTCCCCCTAGCGGACAAGAGACCCAGTACTTC.

The chain has TRBV29-1 and TRBJ1-1; D may be TRBD1 (6 bases). This CDR3 is 12 amino acids long. Germline CDR1 SQVTM, CDR2 ANQGSEA. Trimming took off 2 bases at V and 11 bases at J, with 15 bases between the two ends. CDR3 nucleotide sequence: TGCAGCGTTGAACGAGGACAGTCGGGGGCTTTCTTT. Residues: CSVERGQSGAFF.

The J gene is TRBJ2-1, the V gene TRBV7-2; TRBD2 matches at 9 bases. Germline V gene sequence: CDR1 SGHTA, CDR2 FQGNSA. J lost 0 bases, V lost 0 bases, and 12 bases had no gene match. This CDR3 region has 20 residues. CDR3 in DNA: TGTGCCAGCAGCTTAGCGGGGGGGACTAGCAGGGCTAGCTCCTACAATGAGCAGTTCTTC. It codes for CASSLAGGTSRASSYNEQFF.

V and J are TRBV6-5 and TRBJ2-7; perhaps TRBD1 as D (6 bases). The germline gives CDR1 MNHEY, CDR2 SVGAGI. CDR3 length: 15 amino acids. V dropped 4 bases and J dropped 3 bases, with 16 bases sitting between them. CDR3 sequence (DNA): TGTGCCAGCAGTTCCCTCGGGGCAGGGGACTACGAGCAGTACTTC. This gives the protein CASSSLGAGDYEQYF.

The V call is TRBV7-9, the J call TRBJ2-3; TRBD1 aligns across 8 bases. V trimming: 4 bases; J trimming: 4 bases; junction bases outside the gene matches: 19. Germline assignment: CDR1 SEHNR and CDR2 FQNEAQ (reference sequence). There are 19 residues in the CDR3. The CDR3 reads CASSSRGDRRLAYADTQYF. The CDR3 nucleotides are TGTGCCAGCAGCTCCCGAGGGGACAGGCGATTAGCGTATGCAGATACGCAGTATTTT.

In nucleotides, the CDR3 is TGTGCCAGCAGCTTAGTCGGATACGGGACAGACTATGGCTACACCTTC. Translated, it gives CASSLVGYGTDYGYTF. The chain couples TRBV13 to TRBJ1-2; 7 nucleotides agree with TRBD1. V dropped 1 base and J dropped 3; count of bases not matched to a gene: 8. Germline V CDR1 and CDR2: PRHDT, FYEKMQ (reference sequence). CDR3 size: 16 residues. Filled out from reference TRBV13 and TRBJ1-2, the complete variable domain reads AAGVIQSPRHLIKEKRETATLKCYPIPRHDTVYWYQQGPGQDPQFLISFYEKMQSDKGSIPDRFSAQQFSDYHSELNMSSLELGDSALYFCASSLVGYGTDYGYTFGSGTRLTVV.

The V gene is TRBV5-1, the J gene TRBJ1-1; D unclear. The CDR3 loop spans 12 amino acids. Germline V gene lookup returns CDR1 SGHRS and CDR2 YFSETQ. V gave up 2 bases and J gave up 6 bases, with 8 bases separating them. In DNA form, the CDR3 reads TGCGCCAGCAGCTTTCGGAGTTCTGAAGCTTTCTTT. It codes for CASSFRSSEAFF.

This chain links TRBV24-1 with TRBJ1-2; D gene ambiguous. The V gene lost 1 base and the J gene lost 4 bases, with 12 bases spanning the gap. Germline V gene data show CDR1 as KGHDR and CDR2 as SFDVKD. CDR3 length: 15 amino acids. In DNA form, the CDR3 reads TGTGCCACCAGTGATTTTTTTAACAGCCTCTATGGCTACACCTTC. Amino acid sequence: CATSDFFNSLYGYTF.

This sequence joins TRBV5-1 and TRBJ2-7; weak D call: TRBD2 (6 bases). The CDR3 runs to 20 residues. The ends were cut back, 4 bases at V and 1 base at J, with 30 bases in the middle. The germline gives CDR1 SGHRS, CDR2 YFSETQ. CDR3 bases: TGCGCCAGCAGCCGATGGGGAAAGGCTGGGGGAGGTCCAGATTCCTACGAGCAGTACGTC. Protein sequence: CASSRWGKAGGGPDSYEQYV.

The rearrangement uses TRBV9 and TRBJ2-6; D perhaps matches TRBD1 (6 bases). Between the trimmed V and J ends, which lost 4 bases and 2 bases, there was a span of 16 bases. CDR3 size: 17 residues. Per the germline V gene, CDR1 is SGDLS and CDR2 is YYNGEE. In DNA, the CDR3 is TGTGCCAGCAGCCGAGAACTAACAGGGACTGGGGCCAACGTCCTGACTTTC. As protein: CASSRELTGTGANVLTF.

The rearrangement joins TRBV2 to TRBJ2-1, with TRBD2 matching 8 bases. V shed 7 bases, J shed 7 bases, and the junction held 6 bases outside the gene matches. The germline V gene has CDR1 SNHLY and CDR2 FYNNEI. The CDR3 spans 13 residues. The CDR3 here is CASKAGGSNEQFF. DNA of the CDR3: TGTGCCAGCAAGGCGGGAGGATCAAATGAGCAGTTCTTC. Complete variable domain (other parts from reference TRBV2 and TRBJ2-1): EPEVTQTPSHQVTQMGQEVILRCVPISNHLYFYWYRQILGQKVEFLVSFYNNEISEKSEIFDDQFSVERPDGSNFTLKIRSTKLEDSAMYFCASKAGGSNEQFFGPGTRLTVL.

The rearrangement uses TRBV5-6 and TRBJ2-5, with a weak D call TRBD2 (6 bases). V lost 0 bases, J lost 4 bases, and 10 bases lay in between. CDR1 is SGHDT, CDR2 YYEEEE, per germline. This CDR3 has 14 amino acids. In nucleotides, the CDR3 is TGTGCCAGCAGCTTGGGCGGGACCTCAGAGACCCAGTACTTC. Its translation: CASSLGGTSETQYF.

Worth noting for this clone: Other DNA sequences in this specimen translate into the identical CDR3. The V gene is TRBV11-3, the J gene TRBJ1-3; 8 positions match TRBD1. This CDR3 region has 15 residues. V shed 5 bases and J 0 bases; nucleotides not matched to a gene: 3. Germline V gene data show CDR1 as SGHNT and CDR2 as YENEEA. The DNA for the CDR3 is TGTGCCAGCAGCCTGACAGGGGTCTCTGGAAACACCATATATTTT. Translation gives CASSLTGVSGNTIYF.

The chain uses TRBV28 and TRBJ1-2; D is undetermined. CDR1 is MDHEN and CDR2 is SYDVKM in the germline V gene. CDR3 length: 16 residues. Deletions cut 4 bases from V and 4 bases from J, with 19 bases between. The CDR3 nucleotides are TGTGCCAGCAGTTCCACTGCTGTACGGGAGATCTATGGCTACACCTTC. Protein product: CASSSTAVREIYGYTF.

The J gene is TRBJ2-3, the V gene TRBV7-2; 9 bases fit TRBD2. The germline V gene has CDR1 SGHTA and CDR2 FQGNSA. This CDR3 is built from 14 residues. V gave up 5 bases and J gave up 1 base; unmatched junction bases: 1. The CDR3 DNA reads TGTGCCAGCAGCGCTAGCGGGGGCACAGATACGCAGTATTTT. As protein: CASSASGGTDTQYF.

The chain carries TRBV12-3 or TRBV12-4 and TRBJ1-2; 9 nucleotides align to TRBD1. J was trimmed by 8 bases and V by 5 bases; bases with no gene match: 6. The CDR3 covers 13 residues. The CDR3 spells CASSRTGDGGYTF. CDR3 sequence (DNA): TGTGCCAGCAGTCGGACAGGGGATGGGGGCTACACCTTC.

The rearrangement links TRBV18 to TRBJ1-5; tentative D call: TRBD1 (5 bases). In germline, CDR1 is KGHSH, CDR2 LQKENI. V gave up 3 bases and J gave up 5 bases, with 8 bases separating them. The CDR3 runs to 13 residues. This CDR3 is CASSPGGYQPQHF. The CDR3 DNA follows: TGTGCCAGCTCACCCGGGGGATATCAGCCCCAGCATTTT.

The chain carries TRBV7-8 and TRBJ1-1; D is undetermined. V dropped 3 bases and J dropped 2 bases, with 10 bases sitting between them. The CDR3 is made up of 14 amino acids. Germline V CDR1 and CDR2: SGHVS, FQNEAQ. CDR3 in amino acids: CASSLFGLNTEAFF. The DNA for the CDR3 is TGTGCCAGCAGCTTGTTCGGTCTAAACACTGAAGCTTTCTTT.

J is TRBJ2-5 and V is TRBV30; D unclear. The germline V and J ends were trimmed by 0 bases and 1 base, with 9 bases remaining between them. The germline gives CDR1 GTSNPN, CDR2 SVGIG (reference sequence). This CDR3 has 14 residues. CDR3 DNA sequence: TGTGCCTGGAGTGTAGAGCCTCTCCAAGAGACCCAGTACTTC. As protein: CAWSVEPLQETQYF.

The CDR3 coding sequence is TGTGCCAGCAGTGCCTCCGGGGGGCGAACCTACGAGCAGTACTTC. This encodes CASSASGGRTYEQYF. The V call is TRBV25-1, the J call TRBJ2-7, with D possibly being TRBD2 (7 bases). V was trimmed by 4 bases and J by 2 bases, leaving 15 bases between them. The germline CDR1 and CDR2 sequences are MGHDK and SYGVNS. This CDR3 has 15 amino acids.

The chain is built from TRBV28 and TRBJ2-2, with 7 positions matching TRBD2. The V gene's germline CDR1 is MDHEN and CDR2 SYDVKM. The CDR3 loop spans 13 amino acids. V shed 7 bases and J 6 bases; nucleotides not matched to a gene: 5. CDR3 residues: CASTHRGAGELFF. The CDR3 DNA sequence: TGTGCCAGCACCCATCGGGGGGCCGGGGAGCTGTTTTTT.

The V call is TRBV4-1, the J call TRBJ2-1; D may be TRBD1 (6 bases). Trimming shortened V by 3 bases and J by 0 bases, and 27 bases separated the two germline ends. The CDR3 loop spans 21 amino acids. Per the germline V gene, CDR1 is MGHRA and CDR2 is YSYEKL. This chain's CDR3 is CASSHRFGQYPAPSSYNEQFF. Written as DNA, the CDR3 is TGCGCCAGCAGCCATCGGTTTGGACAGTATCCAGCGCCGAGCTCCTACAATGAGCAGTTCTTC.

This clone was counted once. The chain uses TRBV9 and TRBJ2-1, with TRBD1 identical over 11 bases. The CDR3 has 17 amino acids. Trimming cost V 2 bases and J 7 bases; bases outside gene matches: 11. Germline assignment: CDR1 SGDLS and CDR2 YYNGEE. The CDR3 spells CASSVERFGQGANEQFF. CDR3 DNA sequence: TGTGCCAGCAGCGTGGAGAGATTCGGACAGGGGGCGAATGAGCAGTTCTTC.